A selection of T cell receptor beta chains follows, all from one sample in a study of shared clonotypes between healthy human individuals. Sequencing was performed with immunoSEQ multiplex PCR; in TCRdb, only in-frame clones are kept and a portion is missing. The sample records 2,500,000 or so clones, 85% to 95% being singletons. Material: naive CD4+ T cells from PBMCs. These receptor sequences come from a man aged 18 to 30 in good health. Some clones in this sample may be carry-over from other donors' samples. Both conserved end residues are part of each CDR3. Each record gives: J gene, clone size, D gene, V gene, CDR3 protein, CDR3 DNA. The D gene is left open where the match is weak. The size entry is marked missing in some rows and otherwise reads once, few, many or a size class.

TRBJ2-1 | - | - | TRBV11-3 | CASSPSRHNEQFF | TGTGCCAGCAGCCCCAGTCGCCACAATGAGCAGTTCTTC
TRBJ2-7 | - | TRBD2 | TRBV7-9 | CASSTRLAGSSYEQYF | TGTGCCAGCAGCACCCGACTAGCGGGTAGCTCCTACGAGCAGTACTTC
TRBJ2-1 | - | - | TRBV6-1 | CASRQVRGGNEQFF | TGTGCCAGCAGACAGGTTCGAGGAGGGAATGAGCAGTTCTTC
TRBJ2-7 | - | TRBD1 | TRBV5-1 | CASSPHLGQGGNEQYF | TGCGCCAGCAGCCCCCATCTGGGACAGGGGGGGAACGAGCAGTACTTC
TRBJ2-1 | once | TRBD2 | TRBV28 | CASSKTSGRLNEQFF | TGTGCCAGCAGTAAAACTAGCGGGAGACTGAATGAGCAGTTCTTC
TRBJ1-5 | - | TRBD1 | TRBV28 | CASSRPDRGRQPQHF | TGTGCCAGCAGTAGACCGGACAGGGGTCGGCAGCCCCAGCATTTT
TRBJ2-5 | - | TRBD2 | TRBV29-1 | CSVDRPAGGEYF | TGCAGCGTTGATCGTCCAGCGGGGGGGGAGTACTTC
TRBJ2-1 | - | - | TRBV5-8 | CASTRGQLIYNEQFF | TGTGCCAGCACACGCGGACAATTAATATACAATGAGCAGTTCTTC
TRBJ2-7 | - | - | TRBV10-2 | CATSDTAYEQYF | TGCGCCACCTCGGACACAGCCTACGAGCAGTACTTC
TRBJ1-5 | - | - | TRBV5-1 | CASSLRLDQPQHF | TGCGCCAGCAGCTTGCGTCTTGATCAGCCCCAGCATTTT
TRBJ2-7 | - | - | TRBV30 | CAWALSSYEQYF | TGTGCCTGGGCCCTTAGCTCTTACGAGCAGTACTTC
TRBJ1-2 | - | - | TRBV5-6 | CASSLGTSDGYTF | TGTGCCAGCAGTCTCGGGACCTCAGACGGCTACACCTTC
TRBJ1-2 | once | - | TRBV5-4 | CASSLQDGTYGYTF | TGTGCCAGCAGCTTGCAGGACGGAACCTATGGCTACACCTTC
TRBJ2-3 | once | - | TRBV7-3 | CASSLRDSADTQYF | TGTGCCAGCAGCTTAAGGGATTCAGCAGATACGCAGTATTTT
TRBJ1-5 | - | - | TRBV6-6 | CASSFRGATSNQPQHF | TGTGCCAGCAGTTTCCGGGGGGCGACAAGCAATCAGCCCCAGCATTTT
TRBJ2-3 | once | - | TRBV5-1 | CASSRSGVPTDTQYF | TGCGCCAGCAGCCGGTCAGGAGTACCCACAGATACGCAGTATTTT
TRBJ2-3 | - | TRBD2 | TRBV5-4 | CASSRGLAGTGDTQYF | TGTGCCAGCAGCAGGGGACTAGCGGGAACGGGAGATACGCAGTATTTT
TRBJ1-1 | - | - | TRBV9 | CASSITGQNTEAFF | TGTGCCAGCAGCATCACAGGGCAGAACACTGAAGCTTTCTTT
TRBJ2-2 | - | - | TRBV7-9 | CASSSYRNPGELFF | TGTGCCAGCAGCTCGTACAGGAACCCCGGGGAGCTGTTTTTT
TRBJ1-1 | few | - | TRBV4-1 | CASSQGVARGNTEAFF | TGCGCCAGCAGCCAAGGAGTGGCCAGGGGGAACACTGAAGCTTTCTTT
TRBJ1-5 | - | - | TRBV6-5 | CASRSLNQPQHF | TGTGCCAGCAGGTCACTTAATCAGCCCCAGCATTTT
TRBJ1-3 | - | - | TRBV28 | CASSTTAVSGNTIYF | TGTGCCAGCAGTACCACAGCAGTCTCTGGAAACACCATATATTTT
TRBJ2-3 | once | - | TRBV5-1 | CASSLVGPGVDTQYF | TGCGCCAGCAGCTTGGTGGGGCCGGGGGTAGATACGCAGTATTTT
TRBJ2-1 | - | - | TRBV5-1 | CASSPGLVGNEQFF | TGCGCCAGCAGCCCTGGTCTAGTAGGGAATGAGCAGTTCTTC
TRBJ1-3 | - | - | TRBV2 | CASSPPTSGNTIYF | TGTGCCAGCAGTCCGCCTACGTCTGGAAACACCATATATTTT
TRBJ2-7 | few | TRBD1 | TRBV18 | CASSAGTDYEQYF | TGTGCCAGCTCGGCCGGGACAGATTACGAGCAGTACTTC
TRBJ2-7 | - | TRBD2 | TRBV2 | CASSGLAGAYEQYF | TGTGCCAGCAGCGGACTAGCGGGAGCCTACGAGCAGTACTTC
TRBJ2-7 | once | TRBD2 | TRBV7-9 | CASSLGTSAAYEQYF | TGTGCCAGCAGCTTAGGGACTAGCGCGGCCTACGAGCAGTACTTC
TRBJ2-2 | few | - | TRBV5-1 | CASSLDGTGELFF | TGCGCCAGCAGCTTGGATGGCACCGGGGAGCTGTTTTTT
TRBJ2-1 | - | TRBD2 | TRBV5-1 | CASSLELAGPDNEQFF | TGCGCCAGCAGCTTGGAGTTAGCGGGGCCTGACAATGAGCAGTTCTTC
TRBJ1-1 | - | - | TRBV6-6 | CASSLTPAAGYTEAFF | TGTGCCAGCAGCCTAACTCCGGCTGCAGGGTACACTGAAGCTTTCTTT
TRBJ2-3 | - | TRBD2 | TRBV4-1 | CASSTRRTSGSYTDTQYF | TGCGCCAGCAGCACTCGAAGGACTAGCGGGAGCTACACAGATACGCAGTATTTT
TRBJ1-2 | - | - | TRBV7-2 | CASSSTGFLWGYTF | TGTGCCAGCAGCTCTACAGGATTCCTATGGGGCTACACCTTC
TRBJ2-5 | - | - | TRBV2 | CASSAVLGYQETQYF | TGTGCCAGCAGTGCGGTTTTAGGCTACCAAGAGACCCAGTACTTC
TRBJ2-7 | once | - | TRBV18 | CASSPDRGAGEQYF | TGTGCCAGCTCACCCGACAGAGGAGCGGGCGAGCAGTACTTC
TRBJ2-7 | - | TRBD2 | TRBV7-2 | CASSFEASGRLIGEQYF | TGTGCCAGCAGCTTTGAGGCTAGCGGGAGATTGATAGGCGAGCAGTACTTC
TRBJ2-1 | - | - | TRBV6-1 | CASSDRPLSYYNEQFF | TGTGCCAGCAGTGATCGCCCCCTGTCGTACTACAATGAGCAGTTCTTC
TRBJ2-1 | - | - | TRBV5-1 | CASSLGSSSNEQFF | TGCGCCAGCAGCTTGGGTTCGTCTTCCAATGAGCAGTTCTTC
TRBJ1-4 | - | TRBD1 | TRBV7-2 | CASSAQGAATNEKLFF | TGTGCCAGCAGCGCACAGGGGGCAGCAACTAATGAAAAACTGTTTTTT